These 7 T cell receptor beta chains were sequenced from one sample in a study of T cell repertoires in cytomegalovirus infection. Antigens for these TCRs are unknown. TCRdb recomputed calls from the reads with MiXCR, one row per CDR3 protein. The sample yields 700,000 to 850,000 distinct CDR3 sequences, around a third seen once. The sequences come from cultured CD8+ T cells from PBMCs, collected from culture after CMV antigen stimulation. These receptors were taken from a human donor in good health (CMV status not recorded). Some clones in this sample may be carry-over from other donors' samples.

This clonotype was found a few times. The CDR3 DNA is TGTGCCAGCAGTTACGTAGGGGGATCCAACAATGAGCAGTTCTTC. It translates to CASSYVGGSNNEQFF. V gene TRBV6-2 or TRBV6-3 combines with J gene TRBJ2-1; tentatively, D is TRBD1 (6 bases). Trimming shortened V by 2 bases and J by 5 bases, and 13 bases separated the two germline ends. Per germline, CDR1 MNHEY and CDR2 SVGEGT. The CDR3 contains 15 residues.

The rearrangement uses TRBV25-1 and TRBJ2-5; D uncertain. V shed 2 bases and J shed 5 bases, with 12 bases lying between them. Germline loops: CDR1 MGHDK, CDR2 SYGVNS. The CDR3 runs to 14 residues. DNA for the CDR3: TGTGCCAGCAGTGAACCTCCCGACTCGGAGACCCAGTACTTC. This gives the protein CASSEPPDSETQYF.

This clonotype has a count of ten or more. CDR3: CASSLRSDPAEQFF. CDR3 DNA sequence: TGTGCCAGCAGCTTAAGATCAGACCCGGCTGAGCAGTTCTTC. The rearrangement uses TRBV7-6 and TRBJ2-1; D not resolved. The CDR3 is 14 residues long. V was cut by 2 bases and J by 9 bases, with 14 bases left in between. Germline V gene sequence: CDR1 SGHVS, CDR2 FNYEAQ. Drawing the rest from reference TRBV7-6 and TRBJ2-1, the complete variable domain is GAGVSQSPRYKVTKRGQDVALRCDPISGHVSLYWYRQALGQGPEFLTYFNYEAQQDKSGLPNDRFSAERPEGSISTLTIQRTEQRDSAMYRCASSLRSDPAEQFFGPGTRLTVL.

This clonotype was observed a few times. The gene calls are TRBV19 and TRBJ1-5, with D perhaps TRBD1 (5 bases). Deletions cut 3 bases from V and 3 bases from J, with 12 bases between. CDR3 length: 15 amino acids. Germline-derived CDR1 and CDR2 are LNHDA and SQIVND (reference sequence). This chain's CDR3 is CASSIDGTPNQPQHF. CDR3 nucleotides: TGTGCCAGTAGTATCGATGGGACCCCCAATCAGCCCCAGCATTTT.

This clonotype was counted between two and nine times. This sequence joins TRBV6-5 and TRBJ2-1; D gene unclear. This CDR3 comprises 15 residues. The germline V gene has CDR1 MNHEY and CDR2 SVGAGI. V was pared by 0 bases and J by 4 bases, with 10 bases between. CDR3 region: CASSYSRVLYNEQFF. CDR3 coding DNA: TGTGCCAGCAGTTACTCCCGGGTGCTTTACAATGAGCAGTTCTTC.

The genes are TRBV6-1 and TRBJ2-7; D remains ambiguous. Looked up from germline, CDR1 is MNHNS and CDR2 is SASEGT. The CDR3 has 17 amino acids. Between the trimmed V and J ends, which lost 2 bases and 3 bases, there was a span of 20 bases. The CDR3 region is CASSETSWTMIFYEQYF. In DNA form, the CDR3 reads TGTGCCAGCAGTGAAACCTCATGGACGATGATCTTCTACGAGCAGTACTTC.

The chain carries TRBV4-1 and TRBJ2-6; D is unresolved. The V gene lost 1 base and the J gene lost 1 base, with 5 bases spanning the gap. CDR1 and CDR2 (germline): MGHRA, YSYEKL. The CDR3 totals 15 residues. The CDR3 coding sequence is TGCGCCAGCAGCCAAGTGGAATCTGGGGCCAACGTCCTGACTTTC. Its translation is CASSQVESGANVLTF.